The 10 T cell receptor beta chains below were found in one sample sequenced in a study of shared clonotypes between healthy human individuals. Sequencing was performed with immunoSEQ multiplex PCR; in TCRdb, only in-frame clones are kept and a portion is missing. Of 1.4 million or so clones in the sample, 98% to 99% are singletons; the top ten hold roughly 0.36%. The sample consisted of naive CD4+ T cells sorted from blood. Subset denoted: CD45RA+ positively selected. These receptors were obtained from a man younger than 45 in good health.

Only one count was recorded for this clone. The V gene is TRBV25-1, the J gene TRBJ2-1; D is unresolved. The CDR3 runs to 15 residues. V was clipped by 6 bases and J by 0 bases, with 12 bases between them. The germline CDR1 and CDR2 sequences are MGHDK and SYGVNS. The chain's CDR3 is CASSPVDDSYNEQFF. The CDR3 DNA is TGTGCCAGCAGCCCCGTAGATGACTCCTACAATGAGCAGTTCTTC.

This rearrangement joins TRBV5-5 to TRBJ2-3; the D is unclear. The length of the CDR3 is 14 residues. V was clipped by 1 base and J by 2 bases, with 8 bases between them. CDR1 and CDR2 (germline): SGHKS, YYEKEE (reference sequence). This chain's CDR3 is CASSLTADTDTQYF. In DNA, the CDR3 is TGTGCCAGCAGCTTGACGGCTGACACAGATACGCAGTATTTT.

This rearrangement joins TRBV11-2 to TRBJ2-1; no reliable D call. The germline V gene encodes CDR1 SGHAT and CDR2 FQNNGV. The ends were cut back, 8 bases at V and 0 bases at J, with 11 bases in the middle. The CDR3 is made up of 14 amino acids. The CDR3 loop is CASQTPRSYNEQFF. Here the CDR3 DNA reads TGTGCCAGCCAGACTCCACGCTCCTACAATGAGCAGTTCTTC. Using reference TRBV11-2 and TRBJ2-1 for the parts outside the CDR3, the full variable domain is EAGVAQSPRYKIIEKRQSVAFWCNPISGHATLYWYQQILGQGPKLLIQFQNNGVVDDSQLPKDRFSAERLKGVDSTLKIQPAKLEDSAVYLCASQTPRSYNEQFFGPGTRLTVL.

CDR3 protein: CATTDRETSDTQYF. The CDR3 coding sequence is TGTGCCACCACGGACAGGGAAACGTCAGATACGCAGTATTTT. The chain employs TRBV25-1 and TRBJ2-3; 8 bases fit TRBD1. The CDR3 length is 14 residues. Germline V CDR1 and CDR2: MGHDK, SYGVNS. Losses at the gene ends were 10 bases for V and 4 bases for J; bases not matched to a gene: 10.

The chain uses TRBV4-1 and TRBJ2-1; 15 bases fit TRBD2. Germline V gives CDR1 MGHRA, CDR2 YSYEKL. The length of the CDR3 is 16 residues. V shed 5 bases, J shed 4 bases, and the junction held 3 bases outside the gene matches. The CDR3 DNA reads TGCGCCAGCAGCGGACTAGCGGGGGGGTTATACAATGAGCAGTTCTTC. This gives the protein CASSGLAGGLYNEQFF.

V usage is TRBV29-1 and J usage is TRBJ1-5; 10 bases line up with TRBD1. V was clipped by 4 bases and J by 6 bases; unmatched bases: 0. From germline, CDR1 is SQVTM and CDR2 ANQGSEA. The CDR3 consists of 12 residues. The CDR3 region is CSVGTGGQPQHF. The DNA for the CDR3 is TGCAGCGTTGGGACAGGGGGTCAGCCCCAGCATTTT.

This chain connects TRBV5-6 to TRBJ2-3; 10 nucleotides line up with TRBD1. V shed 4 bases, J shed 13 bases, and the junction held 6 bases outside the gene matches. CDR1 SGHDT and CDR2 YYEEEE come from the germline V gene. The CDR3 is made up of 12 amino acids. CDR3 in amino acids: CASSTWTGGKYF. In nucleotides, the CDR3 is TGTGCCAGCAGCACCTGGACAGGGGGGAAGTATTTT.

This clone has just one count. V gene TRBV7-6 combines with J gene TRBJ2-7, with TRBD1 identical over 9 bases. Germline CDR1 reads SGHVS; CDR2 reads FNYEAQ. The CDR3 spans 14 residues. The V and J ends lost 6 bases and 4 bases, in that order; junction bases with no gene match: 7. This chain's CDR3 is CASSPPGQGYEQYF. The CDR3 DNA follows: TGTGCCAGCAGTCCACCGGGACAGGGTTACGAGCAGTACTTC.

The rearrangement links TRBV19 to TRBJ1-1; no firm D call. The CDR3 is made up of 13 amino acids. Germline V CDR1 and CDR2: LNHDA, SQIVND (reference sequence). Trimming pared 3 bases from V and 3 bases from J, leaving 8 bases between. The CDR3 bases are TGTGCCAGTAGTATCGAGTCGGACACTGAAGCTTTCTTT. Translation: CASSIESDTEAFF.

In this sample, this clone turned up once. The V and J genes are TRBV7-2 and TRBJ2-3; 11 bases fit TRBD2. This CDR3 comprises 17 residues. The V segment lost 1 base and the J segment 0 bases; nucleotides outside the gene matches: 3. Germline CDR1 reads SGHTA; CDR2 reads FQGNSA. In DNA, the CDR3 is TGTGCCAGCAGCTTAGTACGGACTAGCGGGAGCACAGATACGCAGTATTTT. Its protein is CASSLVRTSGSTDTQYF. Full variable domain (outside the CDR3, taken from reference TRBV7-2 and TRBJ2-3): GAGVSQSPSNKVTEKGKDVELRCDPISGHTALYWYRQSLGQGLEFLIYFQGNSAPDKSGLPSDRFSAERTGGSVSTLTIQRTQQEDSAVYLCASSLVRTSGSTDTQYFGPGTRLTVL.